This is a list of T cell receptor beta chains from one sample in a study of T cell repertoires in cytomegalovirus infection. Antigens for these TCRs are unknown. TCRdb re-analysed the reads in MiXCR, keeping a single row per CDR3 protein. The sample has 90,000 to 120,000 distinct CDR3 sequences, 35% to 50% seen once; the top ten hold about 76%. The sequences come from CD8+ T cells from cultured PBMCs, collected from culture after CMV antigen stimulation. The receptors shown here come from a human donor in good health (CMV status not recorded). Some clones in this sample may be carry-over from other donors' samples. Both conserved end residues are part of each CDR3. Fields, in order: J gene, V gene, D gene, CDR3 length, clone size, CDR3 DNA, CDR3 protein. A D gene is named only where the DNA matches it firmly. The listing skips clone size in some rows; elsewhere it reads once, few, many or a size class.

TRBJ1-4 TRBV28 . 16 many TGTGCCAGCAGTTTAGGTGGCGCGGAGCAAGATGAAAAACTGTTTTTT CASSLGGAEQDEKLFF
TRBJ2-5 TRBV28 . 13 few TGTGCCAGCAGTTTATATATCCAAGAGACCCAGTACTTC CASSLYIQETQYF
TRBJ1-5 TRBV6-5 TRBD1 13 . TGTGTCAGCAAGACAGGGAACAATCAGCCCCAGCATTTT CVSKTGNNQPQHF
TRBJ2-3 TRBV6-5 . 15 . TGTGCCAGCAGTCCTTGGGACCATAGCACAGATACGCAGTATTTT CASSPWDHSTDTQYF
TRBJ2-1 TRBV7-9 . 13 once TGTGCCAGCAGCTGGATAGGGCTTAATGAGCAGTTCTTC CASSWIGLNEQFF
TRBJ2-7 TRBV6-2/TRBV6-3 . 16 . TGTGCCAGCAGTTACACCACCTCGCTACCCCTCTACGAGCAGTACTTC CASSYTTSLPLYEQYF
TRBJ2-1 TRBV5-4 . 12 many TGTGCCAGCAGCGTGAAGACCCTGGAGCAGTTCTTC CASSVKTLEQFF
TRBJ1-1 TRBV19 . 13 . TGTGCCAGTAGTATCGTAAGGAACACTGAAGCTTTCTTT CASSIVRNTEAFF
TRBJ1-4 TRBV27 TRBD1 16 few TGTGCCAGCAGTTTATTCGGGACAGGGAGTAATGAAAAACTGTTTTTT CASSLFGTGSNEKLFF
TRBJ1-1 TRBV5-5 . 14 . TGTGCCAGCGGCTTGATGACTTCCGGGAATGAAGCTTTCTTT CASGLMTSGNEAFF
TRBJ1-4 TRBV7-9 . 14 . TGTGCCAGCAGCTTAAGGTTCGGGGGTGAAAAACTGTTTTTT CASSLRFGGEKLFF
TRBJ2-1 TRBV4-1 TRBD2 12 few TGCGCCAGCAGCCCTAGCGGGGGGACGTCTTTCTTC CASSPSGGTSFF
TRBJ2-2 TRBV14 . 13 . TGTGCCAGCAGCCAACTAGCCACCGGGGAGCTGTTTTTT CASSQLATGELFF
TRBJ1-1 TRBV19 TRBD1 14 . TGTGCCAGTAGTTCCTGGACAGGGGACACTGAAGCTTTCTTT CASSSWTGDTEAFF
TRBJ1-2 TRBV28 TRBD1 14 many TGTGCCAGCAGTCCCGGGACAGGGTACTATGGCTACACCTTC CASSPGTGYYGYTF
TRBJ2-3 TRBV12-3/TRBV12-4 TRBD2 15 . TGTGCCAGCAGGTCGACTAGCATAGACCCAGATACGCAGTATTTT CASRSTSIDPDTQYF
TRBJ2-1 TRBV10-3 TRBD2 15 . TGTGCCATCAGCCCACTAGCGGGGGGCAGGGATGAGCAGTTCTTC CAISPLAGGRDEQFF
TRBJ2-1 TRBV7-6 . 16 . TGTGCCAGCAGCTTATGGTACGGAGATGCCTACAATGAGCAGTTCTTC CASSLWYGDAYNEQFF
TRBJ2-3 TRBV10-3 . 15 . TGTGCCATCAGTGAGTCGTGGGGGGCCACAGATACGCAGTATTTT CAISESWGATDTQYF
TRBJ2-1 TRBV5-4 TRBD1 15 once TGTGCCAGCAGCAGGGGACAGGGGTTTACGCATGAGCAGTTCTTC CASSRGQGFTHEQFF
TRBJ1-1 TRBV7-8 TRBD1 15 many TGTGCCAGCAGCTTAGAGGGACAGAGGAACACTGAAGCTTTCTTT CASSLEGQRNTEAFF
TRBJ2-2 TRBV7-9 TRBD1 18 . TGTGCCAGCAATAGGGAGAGGTACAGGGGGCCGAACACCGGGGAGCTGTTTTTT CASNRERYRGPNTGELFF
TRBJ1-1 TRBV19 . 14 few TGTGCCAGTAGTCTCCAGGTCCACGACACTGAAGCTTTCTTT CASSLQVHDTEAFF
TRBJ1-1 TRBV4-1 . 14 . TGCGCCAGCAGCCAAGATCACCCAGGCCAGGGGGCTTTCTTT CASSQDHPGQGAFF
TRBJ2-5 TRBV5-4 . 15 . TGTGCCAGCAGCCCCACTGACGGACGGGGGGAGACCCAGTACTTC CASSPTDGRGETQYF
TRBJ2-3 TRBV20-1 . 15 . TGCAGTGCTCCCCGAGGGGGCGGGGGCACAGATACGCAGTATTTT CSAPRGGGGTDTQYF
TRBJ1-1 TRBV4-1 . 13 . TGCGCCAGCGGGGTGGGTCGATTCACTGAAGCTTTCTTT CASGVGRFTEAFF
TRBJ1-1 TRBV7-6 . 14 few TGTGCCAGCAGCCCGAGCCCCCTGAACACTGAAGCTTTCTTT CASSPSPLNTEAFF
TRBJ2-2 TRBV2 . 14 few TGTGCCAGCATCTCCTTAGGGGAATCCGGGGAGCTGTTTTTT CASISLGESGELFF
TRBJ2-3 TRBV7-6 TRBD2 16 many TGTGCCAGCAGCCCTAATAGCGGGGGTAGTGGAGATACGCAGTATTTT CASSPNSGGSGDTQYF
TRBJ1-6 TRBV6-5 . 16 few TGTGCCAGCAGGGCGCCACCGGACGGGTGGAATTCACCCCTCCACTTT CASRAPPDGWNSPLHF
TRBJ2-6 TRBV19 . 15 many TGTGCCAGTAGTATGGTCCACTCTGGGGCCAACGTCCTGACTTTC CASSMVHSGANVLTF
TRBJ2-1 TRBV7-9 TRBD2 20 once TGTGCCAGCAGCCCCGCCGGGACTAGCGGGGGCCAGAGCTCCTACAATGAGCAGTTCTTC CASSPAGTSGGQSSYNEQFF
TRBJ2-7 TRBV19 TRBD1 15 . TGTGCCAGTAGTATAGACGGGACAGCTTTCTACGAGCAGTACTTC CASSIDGTAFYEQYF
TRBJ2-5 TRBV7-9 . 15 few TGTGCCAGCAGCTTAGTTTTAGGCGCAGGGGAGACCCAGTACTTC CASSLVLGAGETQYF
TRBJ1-1 TRBV19 . 13 . TGTGCCAGTAGTATGGAGGGGGGCACTGAAGCTTTCTTT CASSMEGGTEAFF
TRBJ1-2 TRBV6-1 . 16 . TGTGCCAGCAGTGAGCCGGGGAGGATTCTCGAGGGTGGCTACACCTTC CASSEPGRILEGGYTF
TRBJ2-3 TRBV29-1 TRBD1 18 few TGCAGCGTTGAAGATAGGGTCCGGGACAGGGACTTCGAGGATACGCAGTATTTT CSVEDRVRDRDFEDTQYF
TRBJ2-3 TRBV7-8 . 14 . TGTGCCAGCAGCTTAGTAGGGGGTTCAGATACGCAGTATTTT CASSLVGGSDTQYF
TRBJ2-7 TRBV7-6 . 15 few TGTGCCAGCAGCTTAGAACAGGCCTCGTCCTACGAGCAGTACTTC CASSLEQASSYEQYF
TRBJ2-1 TRBV7-3 . 16 . TGTGCCAGCAGCTTACTGGGCGGGGACTCCTACAATGAGCAGTTCTTC CASSLLGGDSYNEQFF